The rows below give T cell receptor beta chains drawn from one sample of a study of blood T cell repertoires in COVID-19. Sequencing was performed with immunoSEQ multiplex PCR; in TCRdb, only in-frame clones are kept and a portion is missing. The sample contains under 350,000 clones, roughly 89% of which appear only once. The sample consisted of PBMCs or T cells enriched from blood (not recorded which). The origin of the receptors is a woman aged 40-49 years who had recovered from COVID-19. CDR3s include the opening cysteine and the closing phenylalanine or tryptophan. Each record gives: J gene, V gene, CDR3 protein.

>TRBJ1-2|TRBV12-3/TRBV12-4
CASTRQGNYGYTF
>TRBJ2-7|TRBV3-1/TRBV3-2
CASSPQGTGYGEQYF
>TRBJ1-4|TRBV7-6
CASSQTEATNEKLFF
>TRBJ1-5|TRBV2
CASSETYRNQPQHF
>TRBJ1-1|TRBV6-5
CASSSGTIMNTEAFF
>TRBJ1-2|TRBV4-1
CASSRQGGSSLYGYTF
>TRBJ2-1|TRBV5-1
CASSLVATSGNHEQFF
>TRBJ2-2|TRBV6-5
CASSSGLAAGELFF
>TRBJ1-4|TRBV30
CAWSAQGIGKLFF
>TRBJ2-2|TRBV5-1
CASSGASGGNTGELFF
>TRBJ1-5|TRBV29-1
CSVRTGGNQPQHF
>TRBJ2-1|TRBV11-2
CASSLGHSGVGVQQFF
>TRBJ2-3|TRBV4-1
CASSQSVALAGIADTQYF
>TRBJ2-7|TRBV10-2
CASGRQGKGYEQYF
>TRBJ1-2|TRBV5-4
CASSLWTGGVYGYTF
>TRBJ1-2|TRBV5-5
CASSLDSYGYTF
>TRBJ2-3|TRBV24-1
CATSDWGGSDTQYF
>TRBJ1-6|TRBV24-1
CATSVGGYDSPLHF
>TRBJ2-7|TRBV19
CASSMRGGSSYEQYF
>TRBJ1-2|TRBV30
CAWSEGQGLGYTF
>TRBJ1-3|TRBV9
CASRQGAGASGNTIYF
>TRBJ1-1|TRBV29-1
CSAENRGSRLMNTEAFF
>TRBJ2-7|TRBV13
CASSLGPGRNEQYF